This T cell receptor beta chain was identified during a study of Graves' ophthalmopathy and Graves' hyperthyroidism (dated by TCRdb to the late 2010s). Study-level background: Peripheral blood samples were taken at the time of initial diagnosis, before any treatment was given. For independent validation, a separate cohort was made up of 18 hyperthyroidism patients plus 17 patients who later progressed from hyperthyroidism to ophthalmopathy. To explore V-J signatures that separate ophthalmopathy from hyperthyroidism, a discovery set of fewer than 110 patients was enrolled, consisting of roughly 45 with ophthalmopathy and around 60 with stable hyperthyroidism. After sampling, hyperthyroidism patients received methimazole starting at 30 mg daily, and ophthalmopathy patients received high-dose intravenous methylprednisolone. In total, around 140 blood samples were TCR-sequenced: approximately 40 ophthalmopathy, under 80 hyperthyroidism and about 17 hyperthyroidism-to-ophthalmopathy patients. The study used signatures of the TCR beta repertoire to tell Graves' ophthalmopathy apart from Graves' hyperthyroidism and to predict which patients would progress to ophthalmopathy. In roughly 6 hyperthyroidism patients, the T-cell repertoires found in thyroid tissue were compared with those found in blood. Overall study outcomes, separate from this receptor: No statistical method was used to set the sample size in advance, and the investigators knew which group each participant was assigned to. In validation, the model predicted ophthalmopathy progression with about 64% sensitivity and less than 80% specificity; some 13 predicted patients were CT-confirmed with GO in a median of approximately 6.5 months. Most expanded thyroid clonotypes with frequency above 0.001 were also detected in blood, suggesting blood repertoires may reflect the thyroid immune response. In cross-validation, the 13-signature model distinguished ophthalmopathy from stable hyperthyroidism with around 90% sensitivity and around 84% specificity, while in the test set the corresponding values were about 80% and 75%.

Unmatched junction bases come to 6, with V trimmed by 3 bases and J by 5 bases. CDR1 is given as SEHNR and CDR2 as FQNEAQ, both from the germline V gene (reference sequence). Reading from cysteine to phenylalanine, the CDR3 counts 16 amino acids. Only the CDR3 part of the read is kept: 48 bases, read in frame from the first base. The ophthalmopathy patients had moderately to severely active disease, with a Clinical Activity Score of 3 or higher, a NOSPECS grade of 4 or higher, and a disease duration of less than 3 months. Patients with other autoimmune diseases, uncontrolled infections, pregnancy or lactation were excluded from the study. Clinical symptoms, serum thyroxine, TRAb, thyroid ultrasound and orbital computed tomography formed the basis of the diagnosis. Using Ficoll-Paque density gradient centrifugation, PBMCs were isolated from 9.5 to 10 ml of fresh peripheral blood. Total RNA was extracted using Trizol reagent, and RNA quality was checked on an Agilent 2100 Bioanalyzer.

TCR beta CDR3 regions were amplified from RNA transcripts for repertoire sequencing. A first-round RT-PCR used HTBI primers with the Qiagen OneStep RT-PCR kit, followed by a second-round multiplex PCR, size selection and purification. Libraries were sequenced paired-end with 100 bp reads on an Illumina HiSeq2000. In the authors' own workflow: Reads were processed with SOAPnuke, discarding reads with adapters, uncalled bases, mean Phred below 15, or no exact constant-primer or identifier match. COPE v1.2.5 was used to merge high-quality paired reads. Clonotypes were defined as unique nucleotide sequences and were aligned to IMGT TRB V, D and J references using MiTCR v1.1. The analysis was limited to V-J combinations with a frequency above 0.0001, which together covered about 99% of repertoires. For each V-J combination, a TCR clonal expansion and chaos score was defined as the ratio of F50 clonal expansion to chaos observed in the TCRdist matrix. Welch's t-statistics and random forest were used to reduce the features to about a dozen V-J combinations, which were then used as input to a naive Bayes classifier. The similarity between thyroid and blood repertoires was quantified using the Morisita-Horn index. Through fastp at Q25 and MiXCR, TCRdb rebuilt clones from the public reads, retaining in-frame beta chains. Each CDR3 protein appears once, grouped with its most common genes and DNA. These V and J calls originate from TCRdb's pipeline instead of the authors' own analysis. Across this sample there are almost 750,000 distinct CDR3 sequences, with roughly 40% seen only once. Approximately 46% of the sample is taken by the ten largest.

As to this clonotype: The specificity of this receptor is unknown. No base quality information exists; no much larger clone differs at one position.

Sequences were obtained from peripheral blood. The receptor chain draws on TRBV7-9 and TRBJ2-7; TRBD2 fits 14 bases in the junction. The TCR was taken from an adult man with Graves' ophthalmopathy. The CDR3 is CASSLAPGLAGDEQYF. Here is the DNA: TGTGCCAGCAGCTTGGCCCCGGGACTAGCGGGAGACGAGCAGTACTTC.